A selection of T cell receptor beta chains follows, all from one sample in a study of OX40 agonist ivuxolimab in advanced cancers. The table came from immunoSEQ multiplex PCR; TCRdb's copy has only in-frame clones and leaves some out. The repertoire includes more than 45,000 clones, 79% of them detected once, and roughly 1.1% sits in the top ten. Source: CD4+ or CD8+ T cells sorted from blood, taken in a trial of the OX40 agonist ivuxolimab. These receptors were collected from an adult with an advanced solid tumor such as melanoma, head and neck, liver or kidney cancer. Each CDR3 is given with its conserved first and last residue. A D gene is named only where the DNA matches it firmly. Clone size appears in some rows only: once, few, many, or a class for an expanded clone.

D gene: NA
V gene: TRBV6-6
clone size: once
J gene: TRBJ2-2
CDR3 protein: CASTGIYTGELFF
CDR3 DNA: TGTGCCAGCACGGGAATCTACACCGGGGAGCTGTTTTTT

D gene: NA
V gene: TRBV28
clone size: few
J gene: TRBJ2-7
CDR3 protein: CASRNRVYYEQYF
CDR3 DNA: TGTGCCAGCAGAAACAGGGTTTATTACGAGCAGTACTTC

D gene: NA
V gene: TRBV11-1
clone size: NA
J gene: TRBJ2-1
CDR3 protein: CASSLAGEAHNEQFF
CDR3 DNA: TGTGCCAGCAGCTTAGCGGGGGAGGCACACAATGAGCAGTTCTTC

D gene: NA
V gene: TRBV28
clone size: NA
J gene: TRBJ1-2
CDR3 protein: CASSLGGNYGYTF
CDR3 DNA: TGTGCCAGCAGTTTAGGAGGAAACTATGGCTACACCTTC

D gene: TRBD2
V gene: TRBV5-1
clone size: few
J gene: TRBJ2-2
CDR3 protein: CASSGAPGLAVPGELFF
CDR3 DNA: TGCGCCAGCAGCGGTGCGCCGGGACTAGCGGTACCCGGGGAGCTGTTTTTT

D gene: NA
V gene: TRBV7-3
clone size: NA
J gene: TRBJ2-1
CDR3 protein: CASSNGGQTDEQFF
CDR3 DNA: TGTGCCAGCAGCAATGGTGGACAAACAGATGAGCAGTTCTTC

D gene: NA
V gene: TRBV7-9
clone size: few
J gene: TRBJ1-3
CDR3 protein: CASSSERGLGNTIYF
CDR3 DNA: TGTGCCAGCAGCTCCGAACGGGGGCTTGGAAACACCATATATTTT

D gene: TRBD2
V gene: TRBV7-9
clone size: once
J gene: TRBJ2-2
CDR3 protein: CASSSTSGRAGPGELFF
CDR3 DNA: TGTGCCAGCAGCTCCACTAGCGGGAGGGCCGGACCCGGGGAGCTGTTTTTT

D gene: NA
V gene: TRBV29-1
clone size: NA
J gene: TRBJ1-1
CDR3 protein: CSVEDLTGPLFGAPEAFF
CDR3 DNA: TGCAGCGTTGAAGATCTTACAGGCCCTTTGTTTGGAGCCCCTGAAGCTTTCTTT

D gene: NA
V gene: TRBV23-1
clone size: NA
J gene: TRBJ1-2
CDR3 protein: CASSRNRKLSLAYGYTF
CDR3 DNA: TGCGCCAGCAGTCGCAATCGGAAATTAAGCCTGGCCTATGGCTACACCTTC

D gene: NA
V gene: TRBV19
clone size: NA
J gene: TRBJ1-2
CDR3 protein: CASRANYGYTF
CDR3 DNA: TGTGCCAGTAGGGCAAATTATGGCTACACCTTC

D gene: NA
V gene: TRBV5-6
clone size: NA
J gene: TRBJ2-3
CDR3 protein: CASSSSERHTQYF
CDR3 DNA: TGTGCCAGCAGCTCCTCGGAGCGACATACGCAGTATTTT

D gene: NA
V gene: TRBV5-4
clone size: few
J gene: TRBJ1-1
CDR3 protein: CASSLFRDTNTEAFF
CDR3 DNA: TGTGCCAGCAGCTTGTTCCGGGACACCAACACTGAAGCTTTCTTT

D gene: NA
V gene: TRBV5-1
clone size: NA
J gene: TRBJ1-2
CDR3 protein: CASSLKVGGSPINYGYTF
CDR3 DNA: TGCGCCAGCAGCTTGAAGGTAGGGGGTAGCCCAATTAACTATGGCTACACCTTC

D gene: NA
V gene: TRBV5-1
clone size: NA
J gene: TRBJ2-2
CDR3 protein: CASSLVWVTGELFF
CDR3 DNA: TGCGCCAGCAGCTTGGTTTGGGTTACCGGGGAGCTGTTTTTT

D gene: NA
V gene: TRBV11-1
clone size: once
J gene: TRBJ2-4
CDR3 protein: CASSFGTGMDIQYF
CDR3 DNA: TGTGCCAGCAGCTTCGGAACGGGGATGGACATTCAGTACTTC

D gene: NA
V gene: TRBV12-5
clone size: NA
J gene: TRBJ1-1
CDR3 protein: CASVPGRKMNTEAFF
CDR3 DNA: TGTGCTAGTGTTCCGGGAAGGAAGATGAACACTGAAGCTTTCTTT

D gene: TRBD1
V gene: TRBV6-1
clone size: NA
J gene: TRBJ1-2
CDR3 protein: CASSLDRDSRGYTF
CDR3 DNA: TGTGCCAGCAGTTTGGACAGGGACTCGCGAGGCTACACCTTC

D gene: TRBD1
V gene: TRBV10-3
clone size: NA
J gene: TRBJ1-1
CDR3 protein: CAISGTGGTEAFF
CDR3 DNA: TGTGCCATCAGTGGTACAGGGGGCACTGAAGCTTTCTTT

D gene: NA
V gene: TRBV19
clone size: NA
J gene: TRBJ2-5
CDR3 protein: CASQPWWGAQETQYF
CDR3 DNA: TGTGCCAGTCAGCCTTGGTGGGGGGCCCAAGAGACCCAGTACTTC

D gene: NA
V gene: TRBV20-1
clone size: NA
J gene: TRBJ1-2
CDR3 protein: CSAVTDYGYTF
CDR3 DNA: TGCAGTGCAGTGACGGATTATGGCTACACCTTC

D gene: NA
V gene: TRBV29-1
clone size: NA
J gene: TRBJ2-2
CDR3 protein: CSVAGLAPLKHANTGELFF
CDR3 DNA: TGCAGCGTTGCTGGGCTAGCGCCACTAAAACACGCGAACACCGGGGAGCTGTTTTTT

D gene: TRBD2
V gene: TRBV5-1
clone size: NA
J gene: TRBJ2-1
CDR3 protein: CASSPGLAGGYNEQFF
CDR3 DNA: TGCGCCAGCAGCCCCGGACTAGCGGGAGGTTACAATGAGCAGTTCTTC

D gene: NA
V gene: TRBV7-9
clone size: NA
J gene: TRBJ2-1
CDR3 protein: CASSFQDFRRSYNEQFF
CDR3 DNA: TGTGCCAGCAGCTTCCAGGACTTCCGCCGCTCCTACAATGAGCAGTTCTTC

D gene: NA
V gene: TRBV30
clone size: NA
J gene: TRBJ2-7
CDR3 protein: CAWSSRTASYEQYF
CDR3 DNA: TGTGCCTGGAGTTCAAGGACCGCTTCCTACGAGCAGTACTTC

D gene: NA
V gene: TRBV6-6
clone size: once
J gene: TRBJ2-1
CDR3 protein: CASNFRDGYNEQFF
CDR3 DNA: TGTGCCAGCAATTTCCGGGACGGATACAATGAGCAGTTCTTC

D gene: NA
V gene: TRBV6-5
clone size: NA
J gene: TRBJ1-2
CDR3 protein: CASRAPRGDGYGYTF
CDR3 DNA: TGTGCCAGCAGAGCACCCAGGGGAGACGGCTATGGCTACACCTTC

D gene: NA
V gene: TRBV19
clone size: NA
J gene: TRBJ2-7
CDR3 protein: CASSIGASYEQYF
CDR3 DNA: TGTGCCAGTAGTATCGGGGCGTCCTACGAGCAGTACTTC

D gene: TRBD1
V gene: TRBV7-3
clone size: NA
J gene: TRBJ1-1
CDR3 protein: CASSSTGATEAFF
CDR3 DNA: TGTGCCAGCAGCAGCACAGGGGCCACTGAAGCTTTCTTT

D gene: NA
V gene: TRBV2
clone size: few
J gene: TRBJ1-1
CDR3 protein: CASSPDTWGGTEAFF
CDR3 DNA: TGTGCCAGCAGTCCCGATACATGGGGCGGCACTGAAGCTTTCTTT

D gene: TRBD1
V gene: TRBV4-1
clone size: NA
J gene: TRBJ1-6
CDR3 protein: CASSPDREVNSPLHF
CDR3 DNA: TGCGCCAGCAGCCCAGACAGGGAAGTGAATTCACCCCTCCACTTT

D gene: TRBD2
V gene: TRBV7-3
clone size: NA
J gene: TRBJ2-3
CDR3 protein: CASSLKSLAGTDTQYF
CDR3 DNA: TGTGCCAGCAGCTTAAAGAGTCTAGCGGGCACAGATACGCAGTATTTT

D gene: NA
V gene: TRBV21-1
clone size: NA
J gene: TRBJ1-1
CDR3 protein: CASSRDRVDTEAFF
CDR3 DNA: TGTGCCAGCAGCAGGGACAGGGTCGACACTGAAGCTTTCTTT

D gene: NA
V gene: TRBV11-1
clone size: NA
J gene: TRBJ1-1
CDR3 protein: CASSFFGDTEAFF
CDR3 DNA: TGTGCCAGCAGCTTTTTCGGGGACACTGAAGCTTTCTTT

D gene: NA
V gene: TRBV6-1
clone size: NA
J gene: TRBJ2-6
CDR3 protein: CASSVLVGGANVLTF
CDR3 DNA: TGTGCCAGCAGTGTCCTAGTGGGCGGGGCCAACGTCCTGACTTTC

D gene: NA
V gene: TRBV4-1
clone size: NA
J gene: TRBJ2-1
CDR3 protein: CASSPPRGGYNEQFF
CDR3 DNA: TGCGCCAGCAGCCCCCCCAGAGGGGGGTACAATGAGCAGTTCTTC

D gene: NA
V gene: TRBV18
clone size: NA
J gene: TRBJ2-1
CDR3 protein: CASSPLGGNQFF
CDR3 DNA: TGTGCCAGCTCACCACTTGGCGGGAATCAGTTCTTC

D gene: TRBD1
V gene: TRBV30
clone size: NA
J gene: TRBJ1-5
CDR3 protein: CASGTGNQPQHF
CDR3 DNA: TGTGCCTCTGGGACAGGGAATCAGCCCCAGCATTTT

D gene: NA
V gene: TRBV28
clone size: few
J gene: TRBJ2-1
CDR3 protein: CASAPVRGHNEQFF
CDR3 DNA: TGTGCCAGCGCCCCAGTTCGAGGTCACAATGAGCAGTTCTTC

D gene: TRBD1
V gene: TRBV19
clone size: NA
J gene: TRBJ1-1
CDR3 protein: CASSKQGMEAFF
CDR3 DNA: TGTGCCAGTAGCAAACAGGGGATGGAAGCTTTCTTT

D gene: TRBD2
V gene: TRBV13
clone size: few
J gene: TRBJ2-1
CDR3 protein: CASSFKGLAGYNEQFF
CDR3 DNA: TGTGCCAGCAGCTTCAAGGGACTAGCGGGGTACAATGAGCAGTTCTTC

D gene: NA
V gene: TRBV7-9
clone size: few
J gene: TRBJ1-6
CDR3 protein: CASASSYNSPLHF
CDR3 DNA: TGTGCCAGCGCGAGCTCCTATAATTCACCCCTCCACTTT

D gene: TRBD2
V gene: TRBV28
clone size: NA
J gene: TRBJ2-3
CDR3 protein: CAIGLAGEIDGDTQYF
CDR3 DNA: TGTGCCATCGGACTAGCGGGAGAAATCGACGGTGATACGCAGTATTTT

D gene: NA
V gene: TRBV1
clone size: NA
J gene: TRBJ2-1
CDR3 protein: CTSSQERGEQFF
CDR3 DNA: TGCACCAGCAGCCAAGAGAGAGGAGAGCAGTTCTTC

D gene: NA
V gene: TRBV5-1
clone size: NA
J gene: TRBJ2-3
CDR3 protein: CASSIRAPSTDTQYF
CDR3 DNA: TGCGCCAGCAGCATACGGGCACCTAGCACAGATACGCAGTATTTT

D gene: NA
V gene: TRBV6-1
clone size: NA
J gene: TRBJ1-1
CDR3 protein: CASSSENRVGATFF
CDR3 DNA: TGTGCCAGCAGCTCCGAAAACAGGGTTGGGGCTACTTTCTTT

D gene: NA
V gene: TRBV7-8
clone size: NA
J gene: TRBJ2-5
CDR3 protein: CASSWYQETQYF
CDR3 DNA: TGTGCCAGCAGTTGGTACCAAGAGACCCAGTACTTC

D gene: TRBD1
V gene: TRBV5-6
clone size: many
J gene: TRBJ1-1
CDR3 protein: CASSAGTAEAFF
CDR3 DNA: TGTGCCAGCAGCGCTGGGACAGCCGAAGCTTTCTTT

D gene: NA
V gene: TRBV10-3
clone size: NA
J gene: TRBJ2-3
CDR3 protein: CAISESQGTDTQYF
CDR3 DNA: TGTGCCATCAGTGAGTCGCAGGGGACCGATACGCAGTATTTT

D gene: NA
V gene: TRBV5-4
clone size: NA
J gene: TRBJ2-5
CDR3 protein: CASSWVGGETQYF
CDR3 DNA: TGTGCCAGCAGCTGGGTAGGGGGGGAGACCCAGTACTTC

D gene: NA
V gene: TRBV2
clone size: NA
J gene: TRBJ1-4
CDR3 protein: CASSEQQFNEKLFF
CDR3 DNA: TGTGCCAGCAGTGAACAGCAGTTTAATGAAAAACTGTTTTTT

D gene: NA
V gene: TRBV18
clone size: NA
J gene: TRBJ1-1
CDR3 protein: CASYRDIINTEAFF
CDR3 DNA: TGTGCCAGCTACCGGGACATAATAAACACTGAAGCTTTCTTT